The entry below describes one T cell receptor beta chain. Its antigen is currently unknown. Specified time point: week 47, end of study. Every vaccine dose comprised 300 ug of mutant IDH1 20-mer peptide plus topical imiquimod. Administration of eight vaccinations to patients took place in weeks 1, 3, 5, 7, 11, 15, 19, 23. In every donor, the tumor was a new WHO grade 3 or 4 IDH1-mutant, ATRX-lost astrocytoma. This entry comes from a study of a mutant IDH1 vaccine in newly diagnosed glioma. Study information: Patients arrived already treated with radiotherapy, temozolomide, or both, most having had both. Week 47 marked visit V13, whereas week 35 marked visit V12.

Profiling relied on immunoSEQ multiplex PCR, and the TCRdb table lists in-frame clones only, not all of them. Counted here are around 50,000 clones, approximately 65% occurring once; the ten biggest clones make up about 5%. Unmatched junction bases numbered 9, after V lost 4 bases and J lost 7 bases. The CDR3 loop spans 15 amino acids. The germline V gene encodes CDR1 SNHLY and CDR2 FYNNEI. The sample here was peripheral blood mononuclear cells (PBMCs), taken from a glioma patient whose treatment included an IDH1 peptide vaccine. The gene calls are TRBV2 and TRBJ2-3, with TRBD2 identical over 9 bases. The TCR was taken from a man aged 35-49 years with glioma. Some clones in this sample may be carry-over from other donors' samples. CDR3 nucleotides: TGTGCCAGCAGTGCGGAGCGGGGGGTCAAAAATACGCAGTATTTT. It is translated as CASSAERGVKNTQYF. Variable domain in full (rest from reference TRBV2 and TRBJ2-3): EPEVTQTPSHQVTQMGQEVILRCVPISNHLYFYWYRQILGQKVEFLVSFYNNEISEKSEIFDDQFSVERPDGSNFTLKIRSTKLEDSAMYFCASSAERGVKNTQYFGPGTRLTVL.